This section outlines one T cell receptor (beta chain) sequence together with its context. Its target is unknown. This entry is derived from a study of cytomegalovirus exposure and HLA in healthy donors. Study-wide findings and caveats: TCR association rates varied by HLA locus in a later analysis, with DRB1 highest and HLA-C lowest. Within an earlier analysis, most TCR beta V segments proved productive either about 87% or about 30% of the time.

PCR primers comprised 60 Vbeta and 13 Jbeta primers. Profiling relied on immunoSEQ multiplex PCR, and the TCRdb table lists in-frame clones only, not all of them. This repertoire shows about 190,000 clones, roughly four fifths found once; its top ten account for approximately 3.1%. Trimming removed 4 bases at V and 4 bases at J, with 19 bases between. CDR1 and CDR2 (germline): MDHEN, SYDVKM. This CDR3 comprises 17 residues. J is TRBJ2-2 and V is TRBV28; maybe TRBD1 (5 bases). The material sequenced was PBMCs. The clonotype originates from a woman in her 30s in good health and CMV-seropositive. CDR3 loop: CASSSSWGGAATGELFF. The CDR3 DNA reads TGTGCCAGCAGTTCCTCCTGGGGTGGGGCTGCCACCGGGGAGCTGTTTTTT.